This T cell receptor (beta chain) appears in the sequencing data of a study of T cell clonality in common variable immunodeficiency. Study results and caveats: CVID subjects shared fewer TCRbeta clones than healthy controls did.

Profiled with immunoSEQ multiplex PCR; TCRdb holds only in-frame clones, not every one. Reported are tens of thousands of clones, none seen only once; the ten largest carry 10% to 15%. The V gene's germline CDR1 is LNHDA and CDR2 SQIVND (reference sequence). The CDR3 runs 14 residues. Deletions cut 4 bases from V and 2 bases from J, with 9 bases between. This clone has a handful of counts. Its target is not known. The observed sequence ends 3 residues before the CDR3 terminus, with the missing tail filled in from the germline J gene. Blood samples were heparinized, about 5 to 8 ml per donor. This TCR was sampled from a person aged 18 to 75 in good health. The chain joins TRBV19 to TRBJ1-5; D call uncertain. The material sequenced was peripheral blood mononuclear cells. CDR3 in amino acids: CASSRATGNQPQHF. Partial CDR3 DNA: TGTGCCAGTAGTAGGGCTACGGGCAATCAGCCC.